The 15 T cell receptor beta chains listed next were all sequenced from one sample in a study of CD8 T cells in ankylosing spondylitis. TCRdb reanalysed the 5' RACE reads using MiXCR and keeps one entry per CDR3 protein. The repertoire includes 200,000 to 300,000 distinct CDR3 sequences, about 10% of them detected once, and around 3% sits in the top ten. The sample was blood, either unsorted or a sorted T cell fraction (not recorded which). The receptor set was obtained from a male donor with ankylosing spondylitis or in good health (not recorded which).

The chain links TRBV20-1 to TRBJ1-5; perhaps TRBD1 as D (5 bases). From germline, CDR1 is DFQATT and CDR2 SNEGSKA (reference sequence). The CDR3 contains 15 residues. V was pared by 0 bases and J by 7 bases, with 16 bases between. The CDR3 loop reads CSARDPRGFGQPQHF. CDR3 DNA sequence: TGCAGTGCTAGAGATCCACGGGGGTTCGGGCAGCCCCAGCATTTT.

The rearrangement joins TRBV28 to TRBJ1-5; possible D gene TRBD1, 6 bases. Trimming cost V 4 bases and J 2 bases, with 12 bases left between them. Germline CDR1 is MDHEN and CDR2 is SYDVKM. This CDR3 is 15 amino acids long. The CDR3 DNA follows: TGTGCCAGCAGTTCACAGGGATATGGCAATCAGCCCCAGCATTTT. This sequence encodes CASSSQGYGNQPQHF.

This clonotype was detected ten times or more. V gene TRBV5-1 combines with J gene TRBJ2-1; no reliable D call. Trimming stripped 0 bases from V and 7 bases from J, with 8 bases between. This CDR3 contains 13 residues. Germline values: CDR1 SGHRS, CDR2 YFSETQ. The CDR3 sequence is CASSLDTWNEQFF. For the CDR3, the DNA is TGCGCCAGCAGCTTGGATACCTGGAATGAGCAGTTCTTC.

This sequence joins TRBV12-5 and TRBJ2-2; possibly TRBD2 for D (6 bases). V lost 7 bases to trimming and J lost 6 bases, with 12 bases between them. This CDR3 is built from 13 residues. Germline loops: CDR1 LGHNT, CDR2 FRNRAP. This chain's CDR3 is CASASGSAGELFF. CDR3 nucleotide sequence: TGTGCTAGTGCCTCCGGGAGCGCCGGGGAGCTGTTTTTT. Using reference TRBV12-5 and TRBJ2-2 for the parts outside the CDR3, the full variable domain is DARVTQTPRHKVTEMGQEVTMRCQPILGHNTVFWYRQTMMQGLELLAYFRNRAPLDDSGMPKDRFSAEMPDATLATLKIQPSEPRDSAVYFCASASGSAGELFFGEGSRLTVL.

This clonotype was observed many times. This chain's CDR3 is CASSFRTSGVKETQYF. In DNA form, the CDR3 reads TGTGCCAGCAGTTTTCGGACTAGCGGGGTTAAAGAGACCCAGTACTTC. The genes are TRBV28 and TRBJ2-5, with 12 bases aligning to TRBD2. Germline loops: CDR1 MDHEN, CDR2 SYDVKM. This CDR3 has 16 residues. The trim removed 3 bases at V and 3 bases at J, leaving 5 bases unmatched.

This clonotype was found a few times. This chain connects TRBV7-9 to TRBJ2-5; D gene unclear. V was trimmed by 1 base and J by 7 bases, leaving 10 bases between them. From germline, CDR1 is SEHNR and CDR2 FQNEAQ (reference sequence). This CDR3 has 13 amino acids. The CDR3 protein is CASSLVEDWTQYF. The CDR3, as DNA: TGTGCCAGCAGCTTAGTCGAGGATTGGACCCAGTACTTC.

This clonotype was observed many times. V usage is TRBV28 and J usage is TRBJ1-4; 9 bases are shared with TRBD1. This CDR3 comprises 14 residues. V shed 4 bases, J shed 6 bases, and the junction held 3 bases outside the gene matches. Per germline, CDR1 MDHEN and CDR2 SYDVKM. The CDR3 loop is CASSSWTGDEKLFF. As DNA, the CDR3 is TGTGCCAGCAGTTCCTGGACAGGGGATGAAAAACTGTTTTTT.

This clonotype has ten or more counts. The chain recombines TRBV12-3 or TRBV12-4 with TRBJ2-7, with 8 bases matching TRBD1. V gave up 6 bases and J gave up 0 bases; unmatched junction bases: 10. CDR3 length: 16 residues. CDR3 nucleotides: TGTGCCAGCAGCCTTTCGACAGGGGCATACTCCTACGAGCAGTACTTC. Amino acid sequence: CASSLSTGAYSYEQYF.

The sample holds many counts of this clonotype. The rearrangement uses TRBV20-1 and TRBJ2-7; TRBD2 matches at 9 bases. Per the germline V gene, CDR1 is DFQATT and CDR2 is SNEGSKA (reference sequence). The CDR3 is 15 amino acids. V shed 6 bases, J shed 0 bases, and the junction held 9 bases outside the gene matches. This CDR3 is CSASPTSGRSYEQYF. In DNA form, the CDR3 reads TGCAGTGCCTCCCCGACTAGCGGACGCTCCTACGAGCAGTACTTC.

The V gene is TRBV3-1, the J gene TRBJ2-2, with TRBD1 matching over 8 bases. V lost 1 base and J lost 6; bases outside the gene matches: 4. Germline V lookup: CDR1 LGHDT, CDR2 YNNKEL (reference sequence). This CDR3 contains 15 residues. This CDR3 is CASSQGQGASGELFF. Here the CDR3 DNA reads TGTGCCAGCAGCCAAGGCCAGGGGGCTTCCGGGGAGCTGTTTTTT.

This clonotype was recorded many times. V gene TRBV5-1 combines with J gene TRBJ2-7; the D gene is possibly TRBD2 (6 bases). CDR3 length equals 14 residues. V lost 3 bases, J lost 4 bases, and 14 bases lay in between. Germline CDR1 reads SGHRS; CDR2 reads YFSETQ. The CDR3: CASSYRTGTYEQYF. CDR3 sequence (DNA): TGCGCCAGCAGCTACCGGACTGGGACTTACGAGCAGTACTTC. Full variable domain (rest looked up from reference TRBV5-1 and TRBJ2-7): KAGVTQTPRYLIKTRGQQVTLSCSPISGHRSVSWYQQTPGQGLQFLFEYFSETQRNKGNFPGRFSGRQFSNSRSEMNVSTLELGDSALYLCASSYRTGTYEQYFGPGTRLTVT.

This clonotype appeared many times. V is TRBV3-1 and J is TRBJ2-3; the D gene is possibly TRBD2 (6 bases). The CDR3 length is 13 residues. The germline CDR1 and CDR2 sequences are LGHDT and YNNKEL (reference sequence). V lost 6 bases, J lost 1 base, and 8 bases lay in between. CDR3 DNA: TGTGCCAGCAGTCGACTAGGCACAGATACGCAGTATTTT. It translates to CASSRLGTDTQYF.

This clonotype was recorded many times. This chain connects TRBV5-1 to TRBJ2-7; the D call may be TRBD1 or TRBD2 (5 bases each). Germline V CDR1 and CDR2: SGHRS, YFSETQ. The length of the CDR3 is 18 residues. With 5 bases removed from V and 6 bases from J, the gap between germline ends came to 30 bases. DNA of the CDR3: TGCGCCAGCAGTTTCACATCGGGACGGATTGGGTCCCCCCTCGAGCAGTACTTC. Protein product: CASSFTSGRIGSPLEQYF.

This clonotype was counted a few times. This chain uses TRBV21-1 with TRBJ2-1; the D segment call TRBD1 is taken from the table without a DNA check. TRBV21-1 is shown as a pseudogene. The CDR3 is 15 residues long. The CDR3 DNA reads TGTGCCAGCAGCAAAGATCGGGACAGGGGAGATGAGCAGTTCTTC. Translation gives CASSKDRDRGDEQFF.

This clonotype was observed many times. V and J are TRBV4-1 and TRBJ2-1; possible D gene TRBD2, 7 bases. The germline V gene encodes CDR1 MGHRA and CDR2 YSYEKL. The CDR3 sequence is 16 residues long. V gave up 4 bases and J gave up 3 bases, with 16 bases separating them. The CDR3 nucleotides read TGCGCCAGCAGCCTCCTTGGGAGGGGGAGCTACAATGAGCAGTTCTTC. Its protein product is CASSLLGRGSYNEQFF.